Below are 16 T cell receptor beta chains sequenced from a single sample in a study of human T cells and chemical hapten exposure. TCRdb re-derived calls from the RACE reads in MiXCR, one entry per CDR3 protein. Among around 70,000 distinct CDR3 sequences listed, about 6.5% were seen once. Time point described: healthy volunteer bleed at 6 weeks. It was unfractionated whole blood from which total RNA was extracted. Input material: whole blood. The receptors derive from a female donor in good health. Some clones in this sample may be carry-over from other donors' samples.

The chain uses TRBV2 and TRBJ2-1; 7 bases line up with TRBD2. This CDR3 region has 14 residues. Germline assignment: CDR1 SNHLY and CDR2 FYNNEI. V gave up 7 bases and J gave up 6 bases; unmatched junction bases: 9. The CDR3 here is CASMPRLARNEQFF. CDR3 in DNA: TGTGCCAGCATGCCCCGACTAGCCCGCAATGAGCAGTTCTTC.

This clonotype occurred many times. The rearrangement uses TRBV6-2 or TRBV6-3 and TRBJ1-6; the D gene is possibly TRBD1 (5 bases). V was shortened by 5 bases and J by 5 bases, with 13 bases between the two germline ends. The CDR3 runs to 15 residues. Germline V gives CDR1 MNHEY, CDR2 SVGEGT. The CDR3 reads CASSPDKGDNSPLHF. Here the CDR3 DNA reads TGTGCCAGCAGTCCCGACAAAGGGGATAATTCACCCCTCCACTTT.

Turning to this clonotype: A read error is possible here, since a much larger clone lies one base away. The chain has TRBV6-5 and TRBJ1-2; 8 bases fit TRBD1. Germline V gives CDR1 MNHEY, CDR2 SVGAGI. V trimming: 5 bases; J trimming: 8 bases; junction bases outside the gene matches: 7. The CDR3 is made up of 13 amino acids. The CDR3 protein is CASSPGQGGGYTF. As DNA, the CDR3 is TGTGCCAGCAGTCCTGGACAGGGTGGCGGCTACACCTTC.

V is TRBV6-6 and J is TRBJ1-4; tentatively, D is TRBD1 (5 bases). The CDR3 runs to 12 residues. Germline assignment: CDR1 MNHNY and CDR2 SVGAGI (reference sequence). V gave up 2 bases and J gave up 7 bases, with 5 bases separating them. The CDR3 region has the DNA TGTGCCAGCAGTTACGGGGCTGAAAAACTGTTTTTT. Its protein is CASSYGAEKLFF.

This clonotype was detected only a few times. The chain links TRBV27 to TRBJ1-1; possible D gene TRBD1, 5 bases. CDR3 size: 14 residues. V lost 2 bases and J lost 3, with 10 bases in between. Looked up from germline, CDR1 is MNHEY and CDR2 is SMNVEV (reference sequence). The CDR3 sequence: CASSLQGGYTEAFF. The CDR3 DNA follows: TGTGCCAGCAGTTTACAGGGAGGATACACTGAAGCTTTCTTT.

This clonotype was found many times. This rearrangement joins TRBV28 to TRBJ1-1, with D perhaps TRBD1 (5 bases). The V end lost 5 bases, the J end lost 4 bases, and 17 bases lay between the germline ends. From germline, CDR1 is MDHEN and CDR2 SYDVKM. CDR3 size: 15 residues. This CDR3 is CASSLPRDLGTEAFF. In DNA, the CDR3 is TGTGCCAGCAGTCTTCCCCGGGACCTGGGCACTGAAGCTTTCTTT.

This clonotype appeared many times. The chain uses TRBV7-2 and TRBJ1-4, with D maybe TRBD1 (5 bases). Trimming stripped 5 bases from V and 1 base from J, with 14 bases between. CDR3 size: 16 residues. The germline V gene has CDR1 SGHTA and CDR2 FQGNSA. For the CDR3, the DNA is TGTGCCAGCAGCCCCGGGGCTCGACGAACTAATGAAAAACTGTTTTTT. Protein sequence: CASSPGARRTNEKLFF.

Many counts were recorded for this clonotype. This sequence joins TRBV7-2 and TRBJ2-5; weak D call: TRBD1 (5 bases). The V end was cut by 1 base, the J end by 5 bases, with 11 bases between. Germline values: CDR1 SGHTA, CDR2 FQGNSA. There are 14 residues in the CDR3. The CDR3 sequence is CASSLVVGPETQYF. CDR3 DNA sequence: TGTGCCAGCAGCTTAGTAGTGGGGCCGGAGACCCAGTACTTC. Together with reference TRBV7-2 and TRBJ2-5, the CDR3 gives the full variable domain: GAGVSQSPSNKVTEKGKDVELRCDPISGHTALYWYRQSLGQGLEFLIYFQGNSAPDKSGLPSDRFSAERTGGSVSTLTIQRTQQEDSAVYLCASSLVVGPETQYFGPGTRLLVL.

The chain recombines TRBV2 with TRBJ2-7, with a tentative D call TRBD1 (5 bases). Trimming pared 10 bases from V and 3 bases from J, leaving 19 bases between. The germline V gene has CDR1 SNHLY and CDR2 FYNNEI. This CDR3 has 14 amino acids. CDR3 sequence reads: CAIARRQNIYEQYF. CDR3 sequence (DNA): TGTGCCATCGCCCGGAGACAGAACATCTACGAGCAGTACTTC.

This clonotype was found a few times. The chain uses TRBV5-5 and TRBJ2-7; TRBD2 might be the D (6 bases). The CDR3 runs to 13 residues. CDR1 and CDR2 from the germline V gene are SGHKS and YYEKEE (reference sequence). V gave up 2 bases and J gave up 5 bases, with 11 bases separating them. The CDR3 bases are TGTGCCAGCAGCTTTTTTCCGGGGGACGAGCAGTACTTC. It specifies CASSFFPGDEQYF.

This clonotype was picked up many times. The gene calls are TRBV12-3 or TRBV12-4 and TRBJ2-1; TRBD2 is a possible D gene (6 bases). The CDR3 is 15 residues long. Trimming pared 9 bases from V and 8 bases from J, leaving 23 bases between. CDR3 in DNA: TGTGCCAGTCTCACCCCGGGACTTCCGGTGGATGAGCAGTTCTTC. Its translation is CASLTPGLPVDEQFF.

This clonotype appeared many times. The V gene is TRBV6-6, the J gene TRBJ1-5, with unresolved D. Looked up from germline, CDR1 is MNHNY and CDR2 is SVGAGI (reference sequence). The CDR3 is 12 amino acids. Trimming pared 4 bases from V and 9 bases from J, leaving 10 bases between. CDR3: CASSLGPSPQHF. The CDR3 nucleotides are TGTGCCAGCAGTTTAGGGCCGTCGCCCCAGCATTTT.

This clonotype has ten or more counts. This chain joins TRBV20-1 and TRBJ2-3, with 9 bases aligning to TRBD2. CDR3 length: 14 residues. CDR1 is DFQATT, CDR2 SNEGSKA, per germline (reference sequence). J was trimmed by 6 bases and V by 5 bases; bases with no gene match: 9. This chain's CDR3 is CSAYPGLAGDTQYF. Here the CDR3 DNA reads TGCAGTGCTTACCCGGGACTAGCCGGGGATACGCAGTATTTT.

This clonotype showed up many times. This chain joins TRBV5-1 and TRBJ1-4; tentatively, D is TRBD1 (6 bases). The germline V gene encodes CDR1 SGHRS and CDR2 YFSETQ. V shed 0 bases and J shed 3 bases, with 15 bases lying between them. CDR3 length equals 17 residues. DNA for the CDR3: TGCGCCAGCAGCTTGGATTTACAGGGTTCGGCTAATGAAAAACTGTTTTTT. It codes for CASSLDLQGSANEKLFF.

This chain connects TRBV3-1 to TRBJ2-6, with D possibly being TRBD2 (7 bases). Trimming removed 4 bases at V and 3 bases at J, with 10 bases between. CDR3 size: 15 residues. Germline V gives CDR1 LGHDT, CDR2 YNNKEL (reference sequence). CDR3 DNA: TGTGCCAGCAGCCTAGGGGGGGTTGGGGCCAACGTCCTGACTTTC. Residues: CASSLGGVGANVLTF.

This clonotype turned up a few times. V and J are TRBV27 and TRBJ1-3; 7 bases agree with TRBD1. V shed 6 bases and J 4 bases; nucleotides not matched to a gene: 9. CDR1 is MNHEY and CDR2 is SMNVEV in the germline V gene (reference sequence). This CDR3 is 15 amino acids long. The CDR3 sequence is CASRFTGVEGNTIYF. The CDR3 DNA reads TGTGCCAGCAGGTTTACAGGGGTGGAAGGAAACACCATATATTTT.